A selection of T cell receptor beta chains follows, all from one sample in a study of blood T cell repertoires in COVID-19. Measured with immunoSEQ multiplex PCR; TCRdb has only the in-frame clones, and not every one. Of roughly 270,000 clones listed, 88% are singletons. Source material: peripheral blood. These receptors all stem from a man younger than 35 with active or convalescent COVID-19. Each CDR3 is given with its conserved first and last residue. A D gene is named only where the DNA matches it firmly. Size is stated for part of the rows, as once, few or many counts, or as a class when the clone is expanded.

TRBJ1-2	TRBV6-5	-	-	CASSYSGSAYGYTF	TGTGCCAGCAGTTACTCTGGCAGTGCCTATGGCTACACCTTC
TRBJ1-1	TRBV3-1/TRBV3-2	TRBD1	-	CASSHNEAGGLAFF	TGTGCCAGCAGCCATAATGAGGCAGGGGGTTTGGCTTTCTTT
TRBJ1-2	TRBV6-5	TRBD1	-	CASSSARGRLGYTF	TGTGCCAGCAGTTCGGCCAGGGGGCGCCTTGGCTACACCTTC
TRBJ2-5	TRBV2	TRBD2	once	CAGRGTPGTQYF	TGTGCCGGGCGGGGGACCCCAGGGACCCAGTACTTC
TRBJ1-1	TRBV7-9	TRBD1	-	CASSWDRNTEAFF	TGTGCCAGCAGCTGGGACAGGAACACTGAAGCTTTCTTT
TRBJ2-7	TRBV18	TRBD2	-	CASSRASAGDEQYF	TGTGCCAGCTCAAGGGCCTCAGCGGGGGACGAGCAGTACTTC
TRBJ2-3	TRBV9	-	-	CASSPPYRVGNTDTQYF	TGTGCCAGCAGCCCACCCTACAGGGTGGGGAACACAGATACGCAGTATTTT
TRBJ1-1	TRBV4-2	TRBD1	-	CASSQSTGANTEAFF	TGTGCCAGCAGCCAGTCGACAGGGGCTAACACTGAAGCTTTCTTT
TRBJ2-1	TRBV11-1	-	-	CASSLGGRFGDEQFF	TGTGCCAGCAGCTTAGGGGGGCGGTTTGGCGATGAGCAGTTCTTC
TRBJ2-3	TRBV15	TRBD2	-	CATSTIRGGDYTDTQYF	TGTGCCACCAGCACAATACGGGGAGGGGATTACACAGATACGCAGTATTTT
TRBJ1-4	TRBV12-5	-	-	CASGLGGGVTNEKLFF	TGTGCTAGTGGTTTGGGAGGGGGAGTAACTAATGAAAAACTGTTTTTT
TRBJ2-2	TRBV5-1	-	-	CASSVTNTGELFF	TGCGCCAGCAGCGTAACGAACACCGGGGAGCTGTTTTTT
TRBJ2-7	TRBV20-1	-	few	CSASAPFSYEQYF	TGCAGTGCTAGTGCCCCCTTTTCCTACGAGCAGTACTTC
TRBJ2-2	TRBV6-2/TRBV6-3	-	few	CASSSLPPGTGELFF	TGTGCCAGCAGCTCTTTACCCCCCGGCACCGGGGAGCTGTTTTTT
TRBJ2-2	TRBV12-3/TRBV12-4	TRBD1	-	CASRTQGSGELFF	TGTGCCAGCAGAACACAGGGGTCCGGGGAGCTGTTTTTT
TRBJ2-5	TRBV6-5	TRBD2	many	CASSPLAGGPETQYF	TGTGCCAGCAGCCCACTAGCGGGGGGGCCGGAGACCCAGTACTTC
TRBJ2-5	TRBV29-1	-	-	CSVEDPPGLRETQYF	TGCAGCGTTGAAGATCCGCCGGGGTTGCGAGAGACCCAGTACTTC
TRBJ2-1	TRBV11-2	-	-	CASSLNPGEQFF	TGTGCCAGCAGCCTTAATCCCGGTGAGCAGTTCTTC
TRBJ1-2	TRBV2	-	-	CASNRGGYTF	TGTGCCAGCAATAGAGGTGGCTACACCTTC
TRBJ1-1	TRBV7-8	-	-	CASSRGSISPEAFF	TGTGCCAGCAGCCGAGGGAGCATTTCCCCTGAAGCTTTCTTT
TRBJ2-3	TRBV6-2/TRBV6-3	-	-	CASSIQGNFADTQYF	TGTGCCAGCAGTATCCAGGGAAATTTCGCAGATACGCAGTATTTT
TRBJ2-7	TRBV6-1	TRBD2	-	CASSEDSGGVGEQYF	TGTGCCAGCAGTGAAGATAGCGGGGGGGTGGGCGAGCAGTACTTC
TRBJ2-2	TRBV18	TRBD2	few	CASSPLYHSGGAGELFF	TGTGCCAGCTCGCCTCTTTACCATAGCGGGGGCGCCGGGGAGCTGTTTTTT
TRBJ1-2	TRBV12-5	-	few	CASGLEQGGGYTF	TGTGCTAGTGGTTTAGAACAGGGTGGTGGCTACACCTTC
TRBJ1-1	TRBV19	-	-	CASGGGNTEAFF	TGTGCCTCTGGGGGAGGGAACACTGAAGCTTTCTTT
TRBJ2-5	TRBV5-1	TRBD2	-	CASSPTSVRETQYF	TGCGCCAGCAGCCCAACTAGCGTCCGAGAGACCCAGTACTTC
TRBJ2-5	TRBV2	TRBD1	-	CASSRGQGLETQYF	TGTGCCAGCAGTAGGGGGCAGGGGTTGGAGACCCAGTACTTC
TRBJ2-1	TRBV7-9	-	-	CASSFLTGGYNEQFF	TGTGCCAGCAGCTTTCTCACTGGGGGGTACAATGAGCAGTTCTTC
TRBJ2-7	TRBV5-1	TRBD2	-	CASSPRASGGDSYEQYF	TGCGCCAGCAGCCCGAGAGCTAGCGGGGGAGACTCCTACGAGCAGTACTTC
TRBJ1-2	TRBV11-2	-	-	CASSLGGEHYGYTF	TGTGCCAGCAGCTTAGGCGGAGAACACTATGGCTACACCTTC
TRBJ1-1	TRBV12-3/TRBV12-4	-	-	CASSFRLNTEAFF	TGTGCCAGCAGTTTCAGGCTGAACACTGAAGCTTTCTTT
TRBJ2-7	TRBV4-1	TRBD2	-	CASSHVGGKNEQYF	TGCGCCAGCAGCCACGTGGGGGGGAAGAACGAGCAGTACTTC
TRBJ2-3	TRBV19	-	-	CASSPRTTRTDTQYF	TGTGCCAGTAGTCCACGGACTACCCGCACAGATACGCAGTATTTT
TRBJ1-6	TRBV2	-	-	CASQASSYNSPLHF	TGTGCCAGCCAAGCGAGCTCCTATAATTCACCCCTCCACTTT
TRBJ2-1	TRBV7-2	-	-	CASSLGLGTAGYDEQFF	TGTGCCAGCAGCTTAGGGTTAGGCACGGCGGGGTACGATGAGCAGTTCTTC
TRBJ1-1	TRBV7-8	TRBD1	-	CASSPATGVRSEAFF	TGTGCCAGCAGCCCCGCCACAGGGGTGAGATCTGAAGCTTTCTTT
TRBJ2-7	TRBV5-6	-	-	CASSLGRGFSYEQYF	TGTGCCAGCAGCTTGGGCAGGGGTTTCTCCTACGAGCAGTACTTC
TRBJ1-1	TRBV9	-	-	CASSEWGGEAFF	TGTGCCAGCAGCGAATGGGGGGGTGAAGCTTTCTTT
TRBJ1-1	TRBV4-3	-	once	CASSQAGGLNTEAFF	TGCGCCAGCAGCCAAGCTGGGGGCCTGAACACTGAAGCTTTCTTT
TRBJ1-1	TRBV5-1	TRBD1	-	CASSLTGGDTEAFF	TGCGCCAGCAGCTTAACAGGGGGGGACACTGAAGCTTTCTTT
TRBJ1-6	TRBV11-2	-	-	CASSLYGVSSYNSPLHF	TGTGCCAGCAGCTTGTACGGAGTAAGCTCCTATAATTCACCCCTCCACTTT
TRBJ1-1	TRBV4-3	TRBD1	-	CASSQLRSQGDTEAFF	TGCGCCAGCAGCCAGTTAAGATCTCAGGGGGACACTGAAGCTTTCTTT
TRBJ2-7	TRBV7-2	-	-	CASSRDFRGDYEQYF	TGTGCCAGCAGCCGGGACTTTCGCGGGGACTACGAGCAGTACTTC
TRBJ2-3	TRBV7-9	-	-	CASSPYQGTDTQYF	TGTGCCAGCAGCCCATACCAGGGGACAGATACGCAGTATTTT
TRBJ2-7	TRBV2	TRBD2	-	CASSRLAGSSYEQYF	TGTGCCAGCAGTAGACTAGCGGGGAGCTCCTACGAGCAGTACTTC
TRBJ1-3	TRBV5-5	-	-	CASSWGSGAGNTIYF	TGTGCCAGCAGCTGGGGTTCAGGGGCTGGAAACACCATATATTTT
TRBJ1-2	TRBV7-9	-	-	CASSQEIYGYTF	TGTGCCAGCAGCCAGGAAATCTATGGCTACACCTTC
TRBJ1-3	TRBV7-9	-	-	CASSDDGSSGNTIYF	TGTGCCAGCAGCGATGACGGGAGCTCTGGAAACACCATATATTTT
TRBJ1-2	TRBV7-2	-	-	CASSFPGTYGYTF	TGTGCCAGCAGCTTCCCGGGTACTTATGGCTACACCTTC
TRBJ2-2	TRBV6-4	TRBD1	-	CASSEAGTANTGELFF	TGTGCCAGCAGTGAAGCCGGGACAGCGAACACCGGGGAGCTGTTTTTT
TRBJ1-5	TRBV19	TRBD1	-	CASSPSTGSLQPQHF	TGTGCCAGTAGTCCTTCGACAGGGTCCCTTCAGCCCCAGCATTTT
TRBJ1-5	TRBV7-9	TRBD1	-	CASSSTVRDRGSNQPQHF	TGTGCCAGCAGCTCGACCGTCCGGGACAGAGGGAGCAATCAGCCCCAGCATTTT
TRBJ2-4	TRBV3-1/TRBV3-2	-	-	CASSQVSSPGSKNIQYF	TGTGCCAGCAGCCAAGTGTCGTCCCCGGGGTCCAAAAACATTCAGTACTTC
TRBJ2-7	TRBV4-3	-	-	CASSRSDSSYEQYF	TGCGCCAGCAGCCGCTCGGACAGCTCCTACGAGCAGTACTTC
TRBJ2-1	TRBV7-2	TRBD1	-	CASSSRTGANNEQFF	TGTGCCAGCAGCTCGCGGACAGGGGCGAACAATGAGCAGTTCTTC
TRBJ1-1	TRBV19	TRBD1	-	CASSRGQGGFTEAFF	TGTGCCAGTAGTAGGGGACAGGGAGGTTTCACTGAAGCTTTCTTT
TRBJ1-2	TRBV27	-	once	CASSLSRNYGYTF	TGTGCCAGCAGTTTATCTCGGAACTATGGCTACACCTTC
TRBJ1-4	TRBV7-6	TRBD1	-	CASSLKGTGNEKLFF	TGTGCCAGCAGCTTGAAGGGGACAGGGAATGAAAAACTGTTTTTT
TRBJ2-7	TRBV4-2	-	-	CASSQDSDRGEQYF	TGTGCCAGCAGCCAAGATTCTGATAGGGGGGAGCAGTACTTC